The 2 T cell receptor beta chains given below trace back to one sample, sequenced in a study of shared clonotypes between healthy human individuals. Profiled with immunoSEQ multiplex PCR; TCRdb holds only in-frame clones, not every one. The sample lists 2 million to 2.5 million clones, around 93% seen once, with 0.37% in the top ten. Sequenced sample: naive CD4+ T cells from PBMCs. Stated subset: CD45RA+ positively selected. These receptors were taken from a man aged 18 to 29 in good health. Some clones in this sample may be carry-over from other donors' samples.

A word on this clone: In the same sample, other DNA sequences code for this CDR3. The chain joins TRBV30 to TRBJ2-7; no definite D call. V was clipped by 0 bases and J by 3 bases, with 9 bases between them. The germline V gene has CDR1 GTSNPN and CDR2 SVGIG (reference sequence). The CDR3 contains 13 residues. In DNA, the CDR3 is TGTGCCTGGAGTGTTGGATTGGTCTACGAGCAGTACTTC. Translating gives CAWSVGLVYEQYF.

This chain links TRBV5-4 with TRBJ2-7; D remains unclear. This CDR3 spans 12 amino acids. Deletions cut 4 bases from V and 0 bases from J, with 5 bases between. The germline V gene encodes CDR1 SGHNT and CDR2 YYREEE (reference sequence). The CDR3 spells CASSASSYEQYF. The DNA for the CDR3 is TGTGCCAGCAGCGCGAGCTCCTACGAGCAGTACTTC.